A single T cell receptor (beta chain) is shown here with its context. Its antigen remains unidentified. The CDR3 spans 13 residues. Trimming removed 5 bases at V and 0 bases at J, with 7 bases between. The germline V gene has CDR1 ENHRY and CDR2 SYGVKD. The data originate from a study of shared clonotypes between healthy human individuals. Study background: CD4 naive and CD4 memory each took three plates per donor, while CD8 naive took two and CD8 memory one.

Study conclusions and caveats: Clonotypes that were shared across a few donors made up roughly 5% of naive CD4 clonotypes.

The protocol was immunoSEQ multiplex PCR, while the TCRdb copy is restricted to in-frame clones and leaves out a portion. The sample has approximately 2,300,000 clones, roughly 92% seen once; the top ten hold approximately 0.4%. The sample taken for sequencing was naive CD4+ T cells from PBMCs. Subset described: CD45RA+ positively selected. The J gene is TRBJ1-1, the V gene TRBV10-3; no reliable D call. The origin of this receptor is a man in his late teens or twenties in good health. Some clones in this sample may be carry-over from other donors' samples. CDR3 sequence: CAISPSVNTEAFF. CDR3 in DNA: TGTGCCATCAGTCCTTCGGTGAACACTGAAGCTTTCTTT.